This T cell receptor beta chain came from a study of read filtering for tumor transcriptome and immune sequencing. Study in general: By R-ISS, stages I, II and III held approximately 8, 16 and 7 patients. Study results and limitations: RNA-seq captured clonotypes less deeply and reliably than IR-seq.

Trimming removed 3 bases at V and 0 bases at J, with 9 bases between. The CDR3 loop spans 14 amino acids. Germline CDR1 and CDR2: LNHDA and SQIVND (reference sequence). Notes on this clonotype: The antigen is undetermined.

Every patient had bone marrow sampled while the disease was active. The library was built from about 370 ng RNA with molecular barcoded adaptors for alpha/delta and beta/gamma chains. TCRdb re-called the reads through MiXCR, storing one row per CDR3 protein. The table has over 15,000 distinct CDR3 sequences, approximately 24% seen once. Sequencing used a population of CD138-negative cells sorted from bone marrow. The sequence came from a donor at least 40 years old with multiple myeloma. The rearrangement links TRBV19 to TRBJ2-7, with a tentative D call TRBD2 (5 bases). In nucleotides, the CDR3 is TGTGCCAGTAGTATGGTCGGGATCTCCTACGAGCAGTACTTC. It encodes CASSMVGISYEQYF.